This T cell receptor beta chain comes out of a study of T cell repertoires in aging, cancer and after chemotherapy. Study information: Over several months to years, re-sampled healthy donor repertoires clearly shared clones. General study findings and limits: Rebound thymic output was suggested by rising median generation probability during chemotherapy in each cancer cohort.

A mixed TRB-A/B primer pool amplified rearranged TRB by multiplex touch-down PCR. TCRdb reanalysed the multiplex PCR reads using MiXCR and keeps one entry per CDR3 protein. The repertoire holds over 10,000 distinct CDR3 sequences, with 21% as singletons. The template was genomic DNA from peripheral blood, not RNA. Many counts were recorded for this clonotype. As yet, its antigen is unknown. The V gene's germline CDR1 is LNHNV and CDR2 YYDKDF (reference sequence). Trimming took 6 bases from V and 3 from J; bases not matched to a gene: 7. The CDR3 extends over 14 amino acids. Input material: blood. The source of this sequence is a human donor in good health. The rearrangement uses TRBV15 and TRBJ2-7; 8 positions agree with TRBD2. In DNA, the CDR3 is TGTGCCACCAGGCGGGGGGCTAGTTACTACGAGCAGTACTTC. This translates into CATRRGASYYEQYF. Full variable domain (outside the CDR3, taken from reference TRBV15 and TRBJ2-7): DAMVIQNPRYQVTQFGKPVTLSCSQTLNHNVMYWYQQKSSQAPKLLFHYYDKDFNNEADTPDNFQSRRPNTSFCFLDIRSPGLGDTAMYLCATRRGASYYEQYFGPGTRLTVT.